This T cell receptor beta chain was documented in a study of blood T cell repertoires in COVID-19. Whole-study context: Samples came from the United States, Italy and Spain, spanning acute and convalescent COVID-19.

This CDR3 contains 15 residues. V gave up 3 bases and J gave up 0 bases, with 9 bases separating them. Germline lookup yields CDR1 LNHDA and CDR2 SQIVND (reference sequence). Original data processing: Amplification with reference gene primers provided the estimates of nucleated cell counts. Assay used: immunoSEQ multiplex PCR; TCRdb lists only in-frame clones, some missing. The V and J calls and the clone size are those of that table, but D and trimming were determined from the DNA. The data contain some 170,000 clones, more than 80% of them singletons. This rearrangement joins TRBV19 to TRBJ2-1; D is uncertain. The specimen sequenced was peripheral blood. This clonotype was obtained from a woman aged 60-75 years with acute or convalescent COVID-19. DNA of the CDR3: TGTGCCAGTAGTATGGGCCCTTACTCCTACAATGAGCAGTTCTTC. Protein: CASSMGPYSYNEQFF.